The clone carrying this T cell receptor (beta chain) was detected many times. This sample is part of a study of T-cell reconstitution after alpha-beta-depleted transplantation in children. The TCRbeta library was prepared with unique molecular identifiers. TCRdb redid the calling of the PCR reads with MiXCR, one entry per CDR3 protein. Of around 72,000 distinct CDR3 sequences listed, 4.9% are singletons. There are 13 residues in the CDR3. V was shortened by 0 bases and J by 3 bases, with 5 bases between the two germline ends. Germline CDR1 reads MNHNY; CDR2 reads SVGAGI (reference sequence). This specimen was PBMCs, mostly from graft donor cells, taken 180 days after TCRalphabeta/CD19-depleted stem cell transplant. V is TRBV6-6 and J is TRBJ2-5; D not resolved. This receptor was identified in a boy less than two years old who had a stem cell transplant for acute myeloid leukemia, so the T cells may come from the graft donor. The CDR3 DNA follows: TGTGCCAGCAGTTACTCGAAAAAAGAGACCCAGTACTTC. It specifies CASSYSKKETQYF.